The 25 T cell receptor beta chains reported below all come from one sample, sequenced in a study of technical replicates of blood from a few donors. Generated by immunoSEQ multiplex PCR, the TCRdb table keeps only in-frame clones and is missing some. The sample has more than 65,000 clones, about 97% seen once. Material: T cells isolated from PBMCs. The receptors were gathered from a human donor in good health.

The chain is built from TRBV13 and TRBJ2-7; D possibly corresponds to TRBD2 (6 bases). Trimming took 5 bases from V and 2 from J, leaving 13 bases between them. The CDR3 is 14 residues long. Germline V gene lookup returns CDR1 PRHDT and CDR2 FYEKMQ (reference sequence). The DNA for the CDR3 is TGTGCCAGCAGCCGAGCGGGTGGTACCTACGAGCAGTACTTC. It is translated as CASSRAGGTYEQYF. Filled out from reference TRBV13 and TRBJ2-7, the complete variable domain reads AAGVIQSPRHLIKEKRETATLKCYPIPRHDTVYWYQQGPGQDPQFLISFYEKMQSDKGSIPDRFSAQQFSDYHSELNMSSLELGDSALYFCASSRAGGTYEQYFGPGTRLTVT.

This chain links TRBV7-9 with TRBJ2-1; D possibly corresponds to TRBD1 (5 bases). Germline-derived CDR1 and CDR2 are SEHNR and FQNEAQ (reference sequence). The CDR3 is 13 amino acids. Between the trimmed V and J ends, which lost 1 base and 6 bases, there was a span of 7 bases. The CDR3 DNA follows: TGTGCCAGCAGCTTAGGGACACCCAATGAGCAGTTCTTC. It is translated as CASSLGTPNEQFF.

This rearrangement joins TRBV21-1 to TRBJ2-7; the table names TRBD1, a call not compared with the DNA. TRBV21-1 has pseudogene status. The CDR3 has 14 residues. The CDR3 coding sequence is TGTGCCAGCAGCAATTACCCCAGGGGGTGCGAGCAGTACTTC. Translating it yields CASSNYPRGCEQYF.

The gene calls are TRBV7-9 and TRBJ1-5; D remains unclear. The CDR3 covers 14 residues. Germline lookup yields CDR1 SEHNR and CDR2 FQNEAQ (reference sequence). V was clipped by 0 bases and J by 6 bases, with 9 bases between them. The CDR3 coding sequence is TGTGCCAGCAGCTTAGCGTCCGGTACTCAGCCCCAGCATTTT. Translated: CASSLASGTQPQHF.

This chain links TRBV15 with TRBJ1-4; D unresolved. Germline V gives CDR1 LNHNV, CDR2 YYDKDF (reference sequence). The ends were cut back, 0 bases at V and 2 bases at J, with 10 bases in the middle. The CDR3 runs 16 residues. CDR3 coding DNA: TGTGCCACCAGCAGAGATGATGGAGGGACTAATGAAAAACTGTTTTTT. It codes for CATSRDDGGTNEKLFF.

The rearrangement joins TRBV29-1 to TRBJ2-1; D gene uncertain. V lost 8 bases, J lost 0 bases, and 14 bases lay in between. This CDR3 contains 14 residues. In germline, CDR1 is SQVTM, CDR2 ANQGSEA. CDR3 amino acids: CSSYLPPSYNEQFF. The CDR3 coding sequence is TGCAGCTCCTACTTACCCCCCTCCTACAATGAGCAGTTCTTC.

CDR3 amino acids: CSAPTGPQFF. In DNA form, the CDR3 reads TGCAGTGCGCCGACAGGGCCCCAGTTCTTC. The chain is built from TRBV20-1 and TRBJ2-1; 7 bases align to TRBD1. The trim removed 6 bases at V and 13 bases at J, leaving 6 bases unmatched. CDR1 is DFQATT, CDR2 SNEGSKA, per germline (reference sequence). The CDR3 runs to 10 residues.

The CDR3 here is CASRPGTGVHEQYF. As DNA, the CDR3 is TGTGCCAGTCGTCCGGGGACAGGGGTGCACGAGCAGTACTTC. The chain links TRBV19 to TRBJ2-7, with TRBD1 identical over 10 bases. Germline CDR1 is LNHDA and CDR2 is SQIVND (reference sequence). CDR3 length equals 14 residues. J lost 5 bases, V lost 8 bases, and 9 bases had no gene match.

V usage is TRBV5-5 and J usage is TRBJ2-7, with a tentative D call TRBD1 (6 bases). CDR1 is SGHKS, CDR2 YYEKEE, per germline (reference sequence). The CDR3 runs 18 residues. V lost 2 bases and J lost 0, with 21 bases in between. The chain's CDR3 is CASSLRDPSQGPSYEQYF. DNA for the CDR3: TGTGCCAGCAGCTTACGCGACCCCTCACAGGGACCCTCCTACGAGCAGTACTTC.

The chain couples TRBV19 to TRBJ2-7; 7 positions match TRBD2. V lost 5 bases and J lost 7; bases outside the gene matches: 11. Germline loops: CDR1 LNHDA, CDR2 SQIVND (reference sequence). This CDR3 is built from 14 residues. The CDR3 region is CASSWSGERREQYF. The CDR3 DNA reads TGTGCCAGTAGTTGGAGCGGGGAGAGGCGGGAGCAGTACTTC.

This chain uses TRBV10-3 with TRBJ2-7, with unresolved D. V shed 3 bases and J shed 3 bases, with 3 bases lying between them. The CDR3 extends over 11 amino acids. The germline CDR1 and CDR2 sequences are ENHRY and SYGVKD. CDR3 sequence reads: CAISDSYEQYF. The CDR3 bases are TGTGCCATCAGTGACAGCTACGAGCAGTACTTC.

The CDR3 spells CASSARAGATGELFF. The CDR3 bases are TGTGCCAGCAGTGCAAGGGCGGGAGCAACCGGGGAGCTGTTTTTT. V usage is TRBV25-1 and J usage is TRBJ2-2; 7 nucleotides align to TRBD2. The CDR3 contains 15 residues. Germline V CDR1 and CDR2: MGHDK, SYGVNS. Trimming at V came to 4 bases and at J to 5 bases, leaving 7 bases not matched to a gene.

CDR3 DNA sequence: TGTGCCAGCAGCTCAGGGAGGGGAGCTTTCTTT. Translating it yields CASSSGRGAFF. The chain is built from TRBV7-9 and TRBJ1-1, with D perhaps matching TRBD1 (5 bases). Deletions cut 4 bases from V and 10 bases from J, with 10 bases between. Germline lookup yields CDR1 SEHNR and CDR2 FQNEAQ (reference sequence). The CDR3 sequence is 11 residues long.

The rearrangement joins TRBV4-1 to TRBJ2-2; D may be TRBD1 (6 bases). V was pared by 5 bases and J by 5 bases, with 15 bases between. The CDR3 extends over 15 amino acids. Germline CDR1 and CDR2: MGHRA and YSYEKL. The CDR3 nucleotides are TGCGCCAGCAGCTACAGGGATGGATTTACCGGGGAGCTGTTTTTT. Amino acids: CASSYRDGFTGELFF.

The rearrangement links TRBV27 to TRBJ1-1, with D perhaps TRBD1 (6 bases). Germline CDR1 MNHEY, CDR2 SMNVEV (reference sequence). The V and J ends lost 1 base and 7 bases respectively, with 13 bases between them. This CDR3 comprises 14 residues. CDR3 sequence reads: CASSLWAGGIEAFF. CDR3 in DNA: TGTGCCAGCAGTTTATGGGCGGGGGGCATTGAAGCTTTCTTT.

V gene TRBV7-9 combines with J gene TRBJ2-4; 8 nucleotides match TRBD2. V lost 5 bases, J lost 1 base, and 13 bases stayed unmatched. Germline-derived CDR1 and CDR2 are SEHNR and FQNEAQ (reference sequence). The CDR3 length is 18 residues. The CDR3 region is CASSPGGVTDLAKNIQYF. DNA of the CDR3: TGTGCCAGCAGCCCGGGAGGGGTGACAGACCTCGCCAAAAACATTCAGTACTTC.

This chain links TRBV5-1 with TRBJ1-4; D remains unclear. The CDR3 sequence is 15 residues long. The V gene lost 2 bases and the J gene lost 4 bases, with 12 bases spanning the gap. Per the germline V gene, CDR1 is SGHRS and CDR2 is YFSETQ. This chain's CDR3 is CASSFSGGFNEKLFF. The CDR3 DNA sequence: TGCGCCAGCAGCTTTTCGGGAGGGTTTAATGAAAAACTGTTTTTT.

DNA for the CDR3: TGTGCCTGGAGTGTACTTAGGGGTCCCCTGTACTTC. Residues: CAWSVLRGPLYF. This chain links TRBV30 with TRBJ2-7, with D possibly TRBD1 on 5 matching bases. This CDR3 region has 12 residues. Between the trimmed V and J ends, which lost 0 bases and 12 bases, there was a span of 15 bases. Per germline, CDR1 GTSNPN and CDR2 SVGIG (reference sequence).

This clone was seen a few times. The chain combines TRBV11-3 with TRBJ2-2; 9 nucleotides match TRBD1. The CDR3 loop spans 15 amino acids. The V gene end was trimmed by 5 bases and the J gene end by 5 bases; junction bases not matched to a gene: 6. The germline V gene encodes CDR1 SGHNT and CDR2 YENEEA. CDR3 in amino acids: CASSQGQGWTGELFF. For the CDR3, the DNA is TGTGCCAGCAGCCAGGGACAGGGTTGGACCGGGGAGCTGTTTTTT. Supplemented by reference TRBV11-3 and TRBJ2-2, the full variable domain reads EAGVVQSPRYKIIEKKQPVAFWCNPISGHNTLYWYLQNLGQGPELLIRYENEEAVDDSQLPKDRFSAERLKGVDSTLKIQPAELGDSAVYLCASSQGQGWTGELFFGEGSRLTVL.

The V and J genes are TRBV11-2 and TRBJ2-7, with 7 bases identical to TRBD2. CDR1 is SGHAT and CDR2 is FQNNGV in the germline V gene. Trimming took 3 bases from V and 5 from J; bases not matched to a gene: 4. This CDR3 contains 13 residues. CDR3 region: CASSFGRVNEQYF. The CDR3, as DNA: TGTGCCAGCAGCTTTGGGAGGGTTAACGAGCAGTACTTC.

This clone was seen more than once but under ten times. The chain couples TRBV30 to TRBJ1-1; no clear D. V was pared by 4 bases and J by 6 bases, with 12 bases between. The CDR3 runs 12 residues. Germline assignment: CDR1 GTSNPN and CDR2 SVGIG (reference sequence). The CDR3 reads CAWKRLGAEAFF. The CDR3 DNA follows: TGTGCCTGGAAGCGTTTAGGAGCTGAAGCTTTCTTT.

This clone was seen only once. The chain carries TRBV18 and TRBJ1-3, with 8 positions matching TRBD1. CDR1 and CDR2 from the germline V gene are KGHSH and LQKENI. With V trimmed by 3 bases and J by 4 bases, 2 bases remained unmatched. This CDR3 spans 14 amino acids. CDR3 sequence: CASSPGQGGNTIYF. The CDR3 bases are TGTGCCAGCTCACCTGGACAGGGCGGAAACACCATATATTTT.

The V and J genes are TRBV30 and TRBJ2-7; maybe TRBD1 (6 bases). From germline, CDR1 is GTSNPN and CDR2 SVGIG (reference sequence). CDR3 length equals 12 residues. Between the trimmed V and J ends, which lost 4 bases and 1 base, there was a span of 8 bases. The CDR3 region is CAWKGQSYEQYF. DNA of the CDR3: TGTGCCTGGAAAGGACAGTCCTACGAGCAGTACTTC.

The CDR3 is CASSPVNRGGTEAFF. In DNA form, the CDR3 reads TGTGCCAGCTCACCAGTTAACAGGGGTGGCACTGAAGCTTTCTTT. The V gene is TRBV18, the J gene TRBJ1-1, with 7 bases lining up with TRBD1. The CDR3 runs 15 residues. V was clipped by 2 bases and J by 4 bases; unmatched bases: 7. Germline V CDR1 and CDR2: KGHSH, LQKENI.

CDR3 region: CATRGAALGPNTEAFF. In DNA, the CDR3 is TGTGCCACCAGGGGGGCAGCCCTAGGACCGAACACTGAAGCTTTCTTT. This chain joins TRBV28 and TRBJ1-1; 7 positions match TRBD1. This CDR3 comprises 16 residues. The germline V gene has CDR1 MDHEN and CDR2 SYDVKM. V was clipped by 10 bases and J by 1 base; unmatched bases: 15.